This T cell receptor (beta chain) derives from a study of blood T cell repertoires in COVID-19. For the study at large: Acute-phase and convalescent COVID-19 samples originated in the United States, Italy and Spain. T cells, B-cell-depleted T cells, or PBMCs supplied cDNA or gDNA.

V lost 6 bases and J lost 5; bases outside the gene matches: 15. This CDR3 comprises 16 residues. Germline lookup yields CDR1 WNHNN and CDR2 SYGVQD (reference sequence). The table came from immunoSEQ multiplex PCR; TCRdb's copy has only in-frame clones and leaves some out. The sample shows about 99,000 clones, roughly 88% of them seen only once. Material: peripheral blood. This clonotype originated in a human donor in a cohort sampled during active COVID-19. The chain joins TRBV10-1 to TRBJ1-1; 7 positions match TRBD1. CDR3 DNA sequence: TGCGCCAGCAGCGATCACAGGGGAACTGGGGGGACTGAAGCTTTCTTT. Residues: CASSDHRGTGGTEAFF.